This T cell receptor beta chain stems from a study of T cells after yellow fever vaccination. The wider study: Fractions with few cells were prepared using SMART-Seq v4 Ultra Low Input. Study-wide results and caveats: Booster samples showed a return of most primary-vaccination clones (around 95% CD4, over 70% CD8).

TCRdb redid the calling of the 5' RACE reads with MiXCR, one entry per CDR3 protein. This table has roughly 50,000 distinct CDR3 sequences, roughly 7.3% appearing once. With respect to this clonotype: Its antigen is unknown.

The receptor was isolated from a man younger than 35 who received the YFV17D yellow fever vaccine. The sequencing used CD8+ T cells sorted from PBMCs, collected about 2 weeks after the first yellow fever vaccination.

The DNA for the CDR3 is TGTGCCAGCAGCCACTGGACAGGGGGTTATAATTCACCCCTCCACTTT. It specifies CASSHWTGGYNSPLHF. The rearrangement links TRBV7-9 to TRBJ1-6; 10 bases agree with TRBD1. CDR3 length equals 16 residues. V trimming: 5 bases; J trimming: 4 bases; junction bases outside the gene matches: 5. Germline V gene data show CDR1 as SEHNR and CDR2 as FQNEAQ (reference sequence).